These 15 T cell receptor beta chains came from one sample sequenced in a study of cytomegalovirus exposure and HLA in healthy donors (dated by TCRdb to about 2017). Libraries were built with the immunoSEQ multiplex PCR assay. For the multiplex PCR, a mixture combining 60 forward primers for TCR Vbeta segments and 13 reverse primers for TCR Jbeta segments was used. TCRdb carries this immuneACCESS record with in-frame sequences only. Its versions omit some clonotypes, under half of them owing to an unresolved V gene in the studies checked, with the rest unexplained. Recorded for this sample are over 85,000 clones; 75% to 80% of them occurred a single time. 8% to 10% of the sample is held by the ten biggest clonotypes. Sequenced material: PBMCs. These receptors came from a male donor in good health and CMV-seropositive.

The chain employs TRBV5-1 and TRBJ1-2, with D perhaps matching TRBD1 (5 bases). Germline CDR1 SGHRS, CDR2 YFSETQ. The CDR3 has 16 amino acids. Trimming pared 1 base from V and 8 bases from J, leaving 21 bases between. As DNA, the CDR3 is TGCGCCAGCAGCTTGAGGGGCGCAGGCTTGGATGGAGGCTACACCTTC. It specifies CASSLRGAGLDGGYTF.

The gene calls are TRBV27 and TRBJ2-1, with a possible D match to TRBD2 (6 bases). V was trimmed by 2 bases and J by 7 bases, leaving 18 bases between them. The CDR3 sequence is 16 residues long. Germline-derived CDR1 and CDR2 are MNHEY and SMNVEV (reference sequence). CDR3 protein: CASSLLGAGRKNEQFF. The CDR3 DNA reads TGTGCCAGCAGTTTACTTGGGGCCGGGAGAAAGAATGAGCAGTTCTTC.

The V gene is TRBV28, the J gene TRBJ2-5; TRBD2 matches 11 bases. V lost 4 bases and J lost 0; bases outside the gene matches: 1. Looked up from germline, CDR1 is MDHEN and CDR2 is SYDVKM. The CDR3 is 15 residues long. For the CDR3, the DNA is TGTGCCAGCAGTTGGACTAGCGGGTACCAAGAGACCCAGTACTTC. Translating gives CASSWTSGYQETQYF.

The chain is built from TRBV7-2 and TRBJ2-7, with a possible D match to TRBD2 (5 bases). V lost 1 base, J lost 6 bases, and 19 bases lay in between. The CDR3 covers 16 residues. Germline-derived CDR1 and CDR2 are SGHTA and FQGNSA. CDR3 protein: CASSLVAGAVSSEQYF. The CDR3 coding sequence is TGTGCCAGCAGCTTAGTGGCGGGTGCGGTGAGTTCCGAGCAGTACTTC.

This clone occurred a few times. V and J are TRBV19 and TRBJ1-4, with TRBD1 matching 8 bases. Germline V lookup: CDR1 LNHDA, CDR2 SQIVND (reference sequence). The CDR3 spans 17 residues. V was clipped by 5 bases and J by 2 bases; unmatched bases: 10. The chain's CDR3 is CASSSRTGRGTNEKLFF. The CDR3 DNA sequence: TGTGCCAGTAGTTCCCGGACAGGGCGGGGGACTAATGAAAAACTGTTTTTT.

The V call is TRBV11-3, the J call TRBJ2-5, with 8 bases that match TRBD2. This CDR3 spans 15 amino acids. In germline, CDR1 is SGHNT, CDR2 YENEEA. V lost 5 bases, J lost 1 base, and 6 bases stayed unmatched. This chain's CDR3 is CASSPGLEAQETQYF. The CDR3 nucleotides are TGTGCCAGCAGCCCGGGACTAGAGGCCCAAGAGACCCAGTACTTC.

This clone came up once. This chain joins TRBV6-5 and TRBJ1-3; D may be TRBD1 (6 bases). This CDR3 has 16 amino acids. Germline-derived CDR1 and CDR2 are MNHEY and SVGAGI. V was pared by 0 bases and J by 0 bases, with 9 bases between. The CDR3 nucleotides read TGTGCCAGCAGTTACTCAGGGACATTCTCTGGAAACACCATATATTTT. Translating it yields CASSYSGTFSGNTIYF.

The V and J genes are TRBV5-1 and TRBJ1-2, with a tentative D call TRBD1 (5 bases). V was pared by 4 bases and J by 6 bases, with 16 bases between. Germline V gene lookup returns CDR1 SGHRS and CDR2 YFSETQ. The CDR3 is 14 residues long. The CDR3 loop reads CASSHRRGTDGYTF. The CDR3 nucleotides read TGCGCCAGCAGCCACCGCCGGGGGACGGATGGCTACACCTTC.

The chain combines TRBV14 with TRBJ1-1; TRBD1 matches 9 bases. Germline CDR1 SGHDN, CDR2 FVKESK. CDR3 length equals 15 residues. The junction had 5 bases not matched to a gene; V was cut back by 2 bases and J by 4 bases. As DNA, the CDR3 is TGTGCCAGCAGCCAAAACAGGGGGCTGGGCACTGAAGCTTTCTTT. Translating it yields CASSQNRGLGTEAFF. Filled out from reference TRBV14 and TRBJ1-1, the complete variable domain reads EAGVTQFPSHSVIEKGQTVTLRCDPISGHDNLYWYRRVMGKEIKFLLHFVKESKQDESGMPNNRFLAERTGGTYSTLKVQPAELEDSGVYFCASSQNRGLGTEAFFGQGTRLTVV.

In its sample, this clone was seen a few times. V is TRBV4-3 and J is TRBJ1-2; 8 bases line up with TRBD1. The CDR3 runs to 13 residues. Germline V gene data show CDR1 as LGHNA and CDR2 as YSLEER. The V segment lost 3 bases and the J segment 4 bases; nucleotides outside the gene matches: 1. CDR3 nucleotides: TGCGCCAGCAGCCATGGACAGGGCTATGGCTACACCTTC. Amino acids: CASSHGQGYGYTF.

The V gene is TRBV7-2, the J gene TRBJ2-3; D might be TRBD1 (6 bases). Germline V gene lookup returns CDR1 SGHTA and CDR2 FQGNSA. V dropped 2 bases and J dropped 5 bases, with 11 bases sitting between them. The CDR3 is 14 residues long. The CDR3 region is CASSLLGAGDTQYF. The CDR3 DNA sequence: TGTGCCAGCAGCTTATTGGGGGCAGGAGATACGCAGTATTTT.

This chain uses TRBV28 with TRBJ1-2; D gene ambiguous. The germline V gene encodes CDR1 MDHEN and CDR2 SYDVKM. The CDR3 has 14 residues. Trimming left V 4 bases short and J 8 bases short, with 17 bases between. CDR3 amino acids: CASSWTGRVEGYTF. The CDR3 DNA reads TGTGCCAGCAGTTGGACGGGAAGGGTTGAGGGCTACACCTTC.

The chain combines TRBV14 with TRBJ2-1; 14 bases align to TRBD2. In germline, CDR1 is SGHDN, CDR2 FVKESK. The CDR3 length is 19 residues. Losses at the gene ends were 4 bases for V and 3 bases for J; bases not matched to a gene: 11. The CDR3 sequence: CASSPPGLAGDLGYNEQFF. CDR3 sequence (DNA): TGTGCCAGCAGCCCCCCGGGACTAGCGGGAGACCTCGGCTACAATGAGCAGTTCTTC.

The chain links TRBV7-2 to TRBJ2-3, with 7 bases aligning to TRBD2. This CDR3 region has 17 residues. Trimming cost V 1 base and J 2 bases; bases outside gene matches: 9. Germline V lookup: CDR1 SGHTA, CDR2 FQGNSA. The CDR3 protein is CASSLGALGTITDTQYF. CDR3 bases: TGTGCCAGCAGCTTAGGGGCATTAGGGACTATCACAGATACGCAGTATTTT.

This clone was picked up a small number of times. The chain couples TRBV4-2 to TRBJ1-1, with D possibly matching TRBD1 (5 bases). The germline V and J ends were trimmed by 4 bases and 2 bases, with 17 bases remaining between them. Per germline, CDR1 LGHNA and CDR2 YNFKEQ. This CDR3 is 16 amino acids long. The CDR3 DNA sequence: TGTGCCAGCAGCCCTCCTCTCAGGGTAGTTAACACTGAAGCTTTCTTT. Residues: CASSPPLRVVNTEAFF.